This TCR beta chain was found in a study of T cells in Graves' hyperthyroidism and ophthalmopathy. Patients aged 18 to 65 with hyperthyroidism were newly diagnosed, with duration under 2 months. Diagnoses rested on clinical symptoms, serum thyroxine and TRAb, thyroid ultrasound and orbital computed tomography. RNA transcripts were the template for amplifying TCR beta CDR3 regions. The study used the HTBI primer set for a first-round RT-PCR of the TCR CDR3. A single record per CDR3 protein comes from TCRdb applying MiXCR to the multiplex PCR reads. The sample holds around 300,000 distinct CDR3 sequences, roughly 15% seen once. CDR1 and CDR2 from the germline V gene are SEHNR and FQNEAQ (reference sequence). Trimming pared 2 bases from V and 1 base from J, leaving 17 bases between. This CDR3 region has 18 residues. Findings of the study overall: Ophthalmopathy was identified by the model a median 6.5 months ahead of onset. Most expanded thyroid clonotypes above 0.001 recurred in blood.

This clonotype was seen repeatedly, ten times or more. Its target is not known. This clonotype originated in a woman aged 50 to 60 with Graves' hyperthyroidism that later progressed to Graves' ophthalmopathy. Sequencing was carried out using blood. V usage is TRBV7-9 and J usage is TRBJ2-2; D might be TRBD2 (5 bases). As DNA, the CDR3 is TGTGCCAGCAGCTTATTAGGCGGGCCCTCGGGGAACACCGGGGAGCTGTTTTTT. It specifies CASSLLGGPSGNTGELFF.